This TCR beta chain was recovered during a study of CD8 T cells in Susac syndrome. This CDR3 is 15 amino acids long. The germline V gene has CDR1 SGHRS and CDR2 YFSETQ. Losses at the gene ends were 5 bases for V and 2 bases for J; bases not matched to a gene: 10. In blood CD8+ and CD4+ T cells, TCR beta underwent sequencing. The multiple sclerosis control group was made up of treatment-naive patients with stable or active relapsing-remitting disease. TEMRA cells were FACS-enriched, and CD8+ and CD4+ T cells were isolated negatively. RNA amounts of roughly 0.5 to 1 ug underwent reverse transcription with random hexamers. Across 54 Vbeta and 13 Jbeta, TCR beta CDR3 was amplified with immunoSEQ multiplex PCR. TCRdb passed the immunoSEQ multiplex PCR reads through MiXCR, listing each CDR3 protein once. The sample lists about 300,000 distinct CDR3 sequences, approximately 85% occurring once.

The V call is TRBV5-1, the J call TRBJ2-7; TRBD2 matches at 7 bases. The sequencing input was CD8+ T cells from PBMCs. This sequence originates from a human donor with multiple sclerosis. The CDR3 DNA follows: TGCGCCAGCAGGAGTTTGCCTAGCGGAGCCTACGAGCAGTACTTC. Protein product: CASRSLPSGAYEQYF.